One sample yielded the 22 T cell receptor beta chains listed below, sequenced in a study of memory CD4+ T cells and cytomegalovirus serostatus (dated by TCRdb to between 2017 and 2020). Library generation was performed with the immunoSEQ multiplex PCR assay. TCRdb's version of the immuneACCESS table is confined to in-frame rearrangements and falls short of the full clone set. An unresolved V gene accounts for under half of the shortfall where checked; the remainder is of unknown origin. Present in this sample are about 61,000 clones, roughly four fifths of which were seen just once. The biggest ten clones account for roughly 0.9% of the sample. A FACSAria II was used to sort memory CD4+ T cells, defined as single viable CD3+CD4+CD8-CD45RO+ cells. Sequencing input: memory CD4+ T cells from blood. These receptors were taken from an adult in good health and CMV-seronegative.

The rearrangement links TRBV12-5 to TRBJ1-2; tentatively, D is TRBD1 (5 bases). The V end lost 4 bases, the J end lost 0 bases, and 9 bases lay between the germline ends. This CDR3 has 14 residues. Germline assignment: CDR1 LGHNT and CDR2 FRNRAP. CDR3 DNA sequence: TGTGCTAGTGGTTATCAGGGCTCTAACTATGGCTACACCTTC. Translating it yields CASGYQGSNYGYTF.

CDR3 sequence: CASSMVTPRGNQPQHF. CDR3 nucleotides: TGTGCCAGTAGTATGGTCACCCCGAGGGGCAATCAGCCCCAGCATTTT. The rearrangement links TRBV19 to TRBJ1-5; D not resolved. The CDR3 spans 16 residues. Germline CDR1 reads LNHDA; CDR2 reads SQIVND (reference sequence). Trimming cost V 3 bases and J 2 bases, with 14 bases left between them.

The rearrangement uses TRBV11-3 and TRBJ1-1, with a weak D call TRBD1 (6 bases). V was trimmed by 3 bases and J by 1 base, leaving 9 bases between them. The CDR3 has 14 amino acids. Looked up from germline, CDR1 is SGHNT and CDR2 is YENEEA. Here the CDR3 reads CASSLTGPNTEAFF. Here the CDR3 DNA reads TGTGCCAGCAGCTTGACAGGACCGAACACTGAAGCTTTCTTT.

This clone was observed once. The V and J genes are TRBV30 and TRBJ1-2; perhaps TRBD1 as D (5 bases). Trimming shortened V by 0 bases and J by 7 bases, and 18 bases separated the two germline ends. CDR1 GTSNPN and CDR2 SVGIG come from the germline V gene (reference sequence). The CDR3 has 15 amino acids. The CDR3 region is CAWSVRGSRSGGYTF. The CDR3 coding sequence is TGTGCCTGGAGTGTACGGGGCAGCCGCTCGGGTGGCTACACCTTC.

The CDR3 DNA follows: TGTGCCTGGAGTATGGGGCAGGGCCATCAGCCCCAGCATTTT. Translated, it gives CAWSMGQGHQPQHF. The gene calls are TRBV30 and TRBJ1-5, with a weak D call TRBD1 (5 bases). CDR3 size: 14 residues. Deletions cut 2 bases from V and 5 bases from J, with 13 bases between. CDR1 and CDR2 from the germline V gene are GTSNPN and SVGIG (reference sequence).

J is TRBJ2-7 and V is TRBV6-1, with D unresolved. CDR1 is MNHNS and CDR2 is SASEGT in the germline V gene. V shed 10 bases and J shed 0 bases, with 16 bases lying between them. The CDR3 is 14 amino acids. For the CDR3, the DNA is TGTGCCATCGCCGGGTTCCTCCTCTCCTACGAGCAGTACTTC. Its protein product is CAIAGFLLSYEQYF.

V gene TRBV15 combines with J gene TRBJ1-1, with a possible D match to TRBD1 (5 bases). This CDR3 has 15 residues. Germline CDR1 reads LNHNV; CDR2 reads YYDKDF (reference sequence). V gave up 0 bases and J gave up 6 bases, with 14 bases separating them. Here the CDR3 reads CATSRDRGRGAEAFF. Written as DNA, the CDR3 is TGTGCCACCAGCAGAGATCGTGGGAGGGGCGCTGAAGCTTTCTTT. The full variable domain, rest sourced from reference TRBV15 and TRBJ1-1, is DAMVIQNPRYQVTQFGKPVTLSCSQTLNHNVMYWYQQKSSQAPKLLFHYYDKDFNNEADTPDNFQSRRPNTSFCFLDIRSPGLGDTAMYLCATSRDRGRGAEAFFGQGTRLTVV.

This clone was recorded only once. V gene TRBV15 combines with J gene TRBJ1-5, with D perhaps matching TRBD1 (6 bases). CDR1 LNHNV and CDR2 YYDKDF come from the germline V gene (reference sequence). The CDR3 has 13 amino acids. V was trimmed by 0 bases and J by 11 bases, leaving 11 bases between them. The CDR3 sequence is CATSREVGGTQHF. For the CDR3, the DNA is TGTGCCACCAGCAGAGAGGTAGGGGGAACCCAGCATTTT.

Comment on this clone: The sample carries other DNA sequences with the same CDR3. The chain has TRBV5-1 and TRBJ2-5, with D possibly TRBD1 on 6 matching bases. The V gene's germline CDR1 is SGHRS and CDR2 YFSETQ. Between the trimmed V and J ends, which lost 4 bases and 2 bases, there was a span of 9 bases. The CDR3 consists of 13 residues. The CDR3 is CASSRTAQETQYF. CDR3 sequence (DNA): TGCGCCAGCAGCCGGACAGCACAAGAGACCCAGTACTTC. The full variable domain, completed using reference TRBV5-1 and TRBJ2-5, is KAGVTQTPRYLIKTRGQQVTLSCSPISGHRSVSWYQQTPGQGLQFLFEYFSETQRNKGNFPGRFSGRQFSNSRSEMNVSTLELGDSALYLCASSRTAQETQYFGPGTRLLVL.

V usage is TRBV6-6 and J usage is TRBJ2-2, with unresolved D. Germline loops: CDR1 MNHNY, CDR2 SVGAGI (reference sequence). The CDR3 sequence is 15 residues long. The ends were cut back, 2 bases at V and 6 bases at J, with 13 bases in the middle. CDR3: CASSYVGQSAGELFF. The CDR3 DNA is TGTGCCAGCAGTTACGTCGGCCAGAGCGCCGGGGAGCTGTTTTTT.

The CDR3 DNA follows: TGTGCCAGCAGTGATCCCCGCTTGAACACTGAAGCTTTCTTT. It yields the protein CASSDPRLNTEAFF. The rearrangement links TRBV6-1 to TRBJ1-1, with D unclear. Looked up from germline, CDR1 is MNHNS and CDR2 is SASEGT. V was cut by 3 bases and J by 0 bases, with 8 bases left in between. The CDR3 spans 14 residues.

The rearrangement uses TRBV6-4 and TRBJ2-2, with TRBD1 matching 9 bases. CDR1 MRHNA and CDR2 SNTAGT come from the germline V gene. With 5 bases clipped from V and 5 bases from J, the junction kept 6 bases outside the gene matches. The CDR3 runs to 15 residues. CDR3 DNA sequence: TGTGCCAGCAGTACGGACAGGGGATCAACCGGGGAGCTGTTTTTT. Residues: CASSTDRGSTGELFF.

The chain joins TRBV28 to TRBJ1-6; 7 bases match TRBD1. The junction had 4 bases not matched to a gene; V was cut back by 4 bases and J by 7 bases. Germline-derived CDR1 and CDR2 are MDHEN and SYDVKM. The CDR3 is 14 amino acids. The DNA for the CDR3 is TGTGCCAGCAGTTCTGGGACAGTGAATTCACCCCTCCACTTT. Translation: CASSSGTVNSPLHF.

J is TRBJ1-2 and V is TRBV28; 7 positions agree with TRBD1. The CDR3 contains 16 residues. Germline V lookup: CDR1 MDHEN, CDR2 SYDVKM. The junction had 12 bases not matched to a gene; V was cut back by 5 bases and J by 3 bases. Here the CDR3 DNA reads TGTGCCAGCAGTGGCCATACAGGGGACCAGTACTATGGCTACACCTTC. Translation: CASSGHTGDQYYGYTF.

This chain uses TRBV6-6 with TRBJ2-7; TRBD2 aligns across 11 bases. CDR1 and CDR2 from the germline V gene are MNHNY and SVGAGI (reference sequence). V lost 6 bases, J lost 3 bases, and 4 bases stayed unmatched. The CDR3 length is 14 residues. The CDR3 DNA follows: TGTGCCAGCAGGGGGACTAGCGGAGACTACGAGCAGTACTTC. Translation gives CASRGTSGDYEQYF.

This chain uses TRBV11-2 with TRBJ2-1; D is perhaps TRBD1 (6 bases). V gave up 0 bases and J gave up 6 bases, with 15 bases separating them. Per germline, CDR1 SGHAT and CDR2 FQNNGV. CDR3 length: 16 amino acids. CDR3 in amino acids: CASSLDQGRYGNEQFF. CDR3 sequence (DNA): TGTGCCAGCAGCTTAGATCAGGGGAGATACGGCAATGAGCAGTTCTTC.

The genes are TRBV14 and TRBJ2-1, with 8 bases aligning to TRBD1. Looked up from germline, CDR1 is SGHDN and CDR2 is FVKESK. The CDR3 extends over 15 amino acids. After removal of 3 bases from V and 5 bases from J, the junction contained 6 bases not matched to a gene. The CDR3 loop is CASSHAGTGHNEQFF. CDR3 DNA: TGTGCCAGCAGCCACGCCGGGACAGGTCACAATGAGCAGTTCTTC.

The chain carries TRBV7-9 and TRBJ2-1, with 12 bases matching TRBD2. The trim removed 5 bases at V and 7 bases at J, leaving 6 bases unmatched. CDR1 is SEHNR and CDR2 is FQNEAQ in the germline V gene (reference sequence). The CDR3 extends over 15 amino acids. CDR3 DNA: TGTGCCAGCAGCCAGACTAGCGGGGGTAGGAATGAGCAGTTCTTC. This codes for CASSQTSGGRNEQFF.

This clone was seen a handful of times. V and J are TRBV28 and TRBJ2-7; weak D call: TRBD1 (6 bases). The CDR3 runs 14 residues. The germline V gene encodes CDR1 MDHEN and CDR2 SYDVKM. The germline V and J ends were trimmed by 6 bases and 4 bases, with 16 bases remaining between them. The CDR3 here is CASSSPTGSYEQYF. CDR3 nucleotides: TGTGCCAGCAGCTCCCCAACAGGGAGTTACGAGCAGTACTTC. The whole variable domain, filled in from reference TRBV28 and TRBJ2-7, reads DVKVTQSSRYLVKRTGEKVFLECVQDMDHENMFWYRQDPGLGLRLIYFSYDVKMKEKGDIPEGYSVSREKKERFSLILESASTNQTSMYLCASSSPTGSYEQYFGPGTRLTVT.

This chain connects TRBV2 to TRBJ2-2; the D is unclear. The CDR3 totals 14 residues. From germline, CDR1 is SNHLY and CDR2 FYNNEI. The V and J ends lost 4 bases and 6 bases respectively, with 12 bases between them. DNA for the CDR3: TGTGCCAGCAGTGGGGCCTTCGGACCCGGGGAGCTGTTTTTT. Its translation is CASSGAFGPGELFF.

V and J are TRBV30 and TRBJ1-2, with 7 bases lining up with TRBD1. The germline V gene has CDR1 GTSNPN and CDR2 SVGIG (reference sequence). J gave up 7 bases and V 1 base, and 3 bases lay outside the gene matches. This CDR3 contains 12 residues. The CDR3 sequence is CAWSDEGAGYTF. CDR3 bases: TGTGCCTGGAGTGACGAGGGGGCTGGCTACACCTTC. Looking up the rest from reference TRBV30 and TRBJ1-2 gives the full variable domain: SQTIHQWPATLVQPVGSPLSLECTVEGTSNPNLYWYRQAAGRGLQLLFYSVGIGQISSEVPQNLSASRPQDRQFILSSKKLLLSDSGFYLCAWSDEGAGYTFGSGTRLTVV.

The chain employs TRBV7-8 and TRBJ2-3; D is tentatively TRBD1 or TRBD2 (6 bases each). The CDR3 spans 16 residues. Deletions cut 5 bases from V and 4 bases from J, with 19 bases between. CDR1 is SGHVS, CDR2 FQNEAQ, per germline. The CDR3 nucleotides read TGTGCCAGCAGCCAGGGGAGGCCTTGGCTCTCAGATACGCAGTATTTT. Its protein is CASSQGRPWLSDTQYF.